This paragraph covers one TCR beta chain sequence. What it binds is unknown. Cultured CD4+ T cell DNA underwent sequencing with the Oncomine TCR Beta short-read assay. TCRdb re-called the PCR reads with MiXCR, one entry per CDR3 protein. Seen here are fewer than 9,000 distinct CDR3 sequences, 50% to 65% observed once, and the top ten hold less than 30%. Treatment in this sample: approximately 9-day PBMC culture with coronavirus spike peptide pools or control peptides (ViraFEST assay). According to the study, CD4+ T cells from the unexposed donor were gathered ahead of the COVID-19 pandemic (2011-2018). Four cold-coronavirus spikes and SARS-CoV-2 S/N served to probe CD4+ T cells taken from unexposed donors, cells permitting. Between the trimmed V and J ends, which lost 2 bases and 7 bases, there was a span of 11 bases. CDR3 length equals 14 residues. Germline V gene lookup returns CDR1 SGHTA and CDR2 FQGNSA.

The sample belongs to a study of vaccination and CD4 T cells after COVID-19. Overall study: Controls had a CEFX pool, an HIV-1 Nef pool, or no peptide added.

The rearrangement uses TRBV7-2 and TRBJ2-2; D remains unclear. Sequences were obtained from CD4+ T cells from blood, cultured in vitro. The source of this sequence is a human donor in good health. CDR3 protein: CASSLPWPSGELFF. As DNA, the CDR3 is TGTGCCAGCAGCTTACCCTGGCCTAGCGGGGAGCTGTTTTTT. The variable domain in full, with the rest retrieved from reference TRBV7-2 and TRBJ2-2, is GAGVSQSPSNKVTEKGKDVELRCDPISGHTALYWYRQSLGQGLEFLIYFQGNSAPDKSGLPSDRFSAERTGGSVSTLTIQRTQQEDSAVYLCASSLPWPSGELFFGEGSRLTVL.